Sequencing of this T cell receptor beta chain was carried out in a study of cytomegalovirus exposure and HLA in healthy donors. Study in general: The Caucasian-associated ancestry cluster contained roughly four fifths of the roughly 390 genotyped donors.

The study sampled nominally healthy donors, though unrecorded immune exposures were likely. Amplification used 60 Vbeta primers and 13 Jbeta primers. Profiling relied on immunoSEQ multiplex PCR, and the TCRdb table lists in-frame clones only, not all of them. The profile shows 200,000 to 300,000 clones, more than 75% of them singletons. Study outcomes and limitations: In a later analysis, V- and J-gene trimming of beta chains associated with a DCLRE1C missense variant, replicated independently. An analysis that was carried out later associated 16,951 TCR beta sequences with HLA alleles at 0.05 false discovery rate.

Turning to this clone: Its target is not known.

With V trimmed by 5 bases and J by 7 bases, 5 bases remained unmatched. Germline V gives CDR1 LNHDA, CDR2 SQIVND (reference sequence). The CDR3 is made up of 14 amino acids. Input material: PBMCs. The receptor's source is a girl aged 2 to 10 in good health and CMV-seronegative. The rearrangement links TRBV19 to TRBJ1-6; 7 bases agree with TRBD1. As DNA, the CDR3 is TGTGCCAGTAGTGAGGGACAGAAAAATTCACCCCTCCACTTT. Translating it yields CASSEGQKNSPLHF.